This T cell receptor (beta chain) was identified during a study of T-cell reconstitution after alpha-beta-depleted transplantation in children. Findings of the study overall: Fresh T-cell production supplied most of the T-cell counts and diversity seen one year after transplant.

Preparation of the TCRbeta library involved a method that used unique molecular identifiers. TCRdb processed the PCR reads anew with MiXCR; each CDR3 protein has one entry. The sample yields approximately 97,000 distinct CDR3 sequences, approximately 6% seen once. The CDR3 spans 14 residues. The J segment lost 2 bases and the V segment lost 6 bases, leaving 4 bases of the junction unmatched. Germline lookup yields CDR1 MDHEN and CDR2 SYDVKM. In this sample, this clonotype turned up a few times. The antigen is undetermined. This material consisted of PBMCs, mostly from graft donor cells, taken 60 days after TCRalphabeta/CD19-depleted stem cell transplant. The TCR comes from a female patient under 10 years old who had a stem cell transplant for Fanconi anemia, so the T cells may come from the graft donor. The chain combines TRBV28 with TRBJ1-3, with 7 bases lining up with TRBD1. This CDR3 reads CASRSTGPGNTIYF. The CDR3 nucleotides are TGTGCCAGCAGATCGACAGGGCCTGGAAACACCATATATTTT.